A single sample is the source of the 30 T cell receptor beta chains below, sequenced in a study of HIV-infected patients and healthy controls. Antiretroviral therapy had run roughly three months, about 14 weeks, before follow-up blood collection. All unsorted peripheral T cells were captured because whole blood was used without fractionation. Alpha and beta constant-region primers primed reverse transcription of 400 to 500 ng RNA. Using multiplexing indices, alpha and beta chain libraries were generated apart by chain-specific third strand synthesis. One entry per CDR3 protein results from TCRdb running MiXCR on the 5' RACE reads. The repertoire includes 6,000 to 7,000 distinct CDR3 sequences, 6% to 8.5% of them detected once, and 15% to 20% sits in the top ten. The sample was blood, taken during antiretroviral therapy. The receptors come from an adult with HIV infection.

By share, this clonotype ranks as medium-sized. The J gene is TRBJ2-1, the V gene TRBV7-9, with D maybe TRBD2 (6 bases). The CDR3 contains 15 residues. Germline values: CDR1 SEHNR, CDR2 FQNEAQ (reference sequence). The V and J ends lost 3 bases and 9 bases respectively, with 18 bases between them. The chain's CDR3 is CASSFSGGEDGEQFF. CDR3 bases: TGTGCCAGCAGCTTCTCAGGTGGGGAGGATGGTGAGCAGTTCTTC. The whole variable domain, filled in from reference TRBV7-9 and TRBJ2-1, reads DTGVSQNPRHKITKRGQNVTFRCDPISEHNRLYWYRQTLGQGPEFLTYFQNEAQLEKSRLLSDRFSAERPKGSFSTLEIQRTEQGDSAMYLCASSFSGGEDGEQFFGPGTRLTVL.

This clonotype is medium-sized. The rearrangement joins TRBV27 to TRBJ2-3, with D perhaps given as TRBD1 or TRBD2 (6 bases each). Trimming left V 5 bases short and J 6 bases short, with 27 bases between. Germline CDR1 is MNHEY and CDR2 is SMNVEV (reference sequence). The CDR3 is made up of 18 amino acids. The CDR3 DNA reads as TGTGCCAGCAGTGTCCCCCGGGGTGGAGGGGGTTCACCCGATACGCAGTATTTT. Protein product: CASSVPRGGGGSPDTQYF.

This clonotype occurred many times. The chain joins TRBV19 to TRBJ2-5, with a tentative D call TRBD2 (5 bases). The CDR3 sequence is 12 residues long. Germline CDR1 is LNHDA and CDR2 is SQIVND (reference sequence). CDR3 residues: CATAVGAETQYF. CDR3 DNA sequence: TGTGCTACTGCGGTGGGAGCGGAGACCCAGTACTTC. Based on the CDR3 plus reference TRBV19 and TRBJ2-5, the full variable domain is DGGITQSPKYLFRKEGQNVTLSCEQNLNHDAMYWYRQDPGQGLRLIYYSQIVNDFQKGDIAEGYSVSREKKESFPLTVTSAQKNPTAFYLCATAVGAETQYFGPGTRLLVL.

In the case of this clonotype: Just one base apart from a much larger clone, this may be a read error. The chain uses TRBV19 and TRBJ2-1; either TRBD1 or TRBD2 may fit D (6 bases each). Germline V gene data show CDR1 as LNHDA and CDR2 as SQIVND (reference sequence). The CDR3 length is 15 residues. CDR3 residues: CASSIVGLRDNEQIF. CDR3 bases: TGTGCCAGTAGTATAGTGGGACTGAGGGACAATGAGCAGATCTTC.

By share, this clonotype ranks as medium-sized. Relative to the germline gene, one junction end is altered; a read error may explain this. The chain couples TRBV7-2 to TRBJ2-3, with D possibly TRBD2 on 6 matching bases. The germline V gene has CDR1 SGHTA and CDR2 FQGNSA. CDR3 size: 14 residues. DNA for the CDR3: TGTGCCAGCAGCATAGCGGAAGGCGCAGATACGCAGTATTTT. The encoded protein is CASSIAEGADTQYF. Drawing the rest from reference TRBV7-2 and TRBJ2-3, the complete variable domain is GAGVSQSPSNKVTEKGKDVELRCDPISGHTALYWYRQSLGQGLEFLIYFQGNSAPDKSGLPSDRFSAERTGGSVSTLTIQRTQQEDSAVYLCASSIAEGADTQYFGPGTRLTVL.

Relative to its sample, this clonotype is medium-sized. This chain uses TRBV29-1 with TRBJ2-5; TRBD2 matches 11 bases. The CDR3 loop spans 13 amino acids. Germline CDR1 is SQVTM and CDR2 is ANQGSEA. Trimming cost V 7 bases and J 3 bases; bases outside gene matches: 4. CDR3 sequence: CSGVTSGEETQYF. In DNA form, the CDR3 reads TGCAGCGGCGTGACTAGCGGGGAAGAGACCCAGTACTTC.

This clonotype occurred many times. The rearrangement links TRBV6-2 or TRBV6-3 to TRBJ2-2; the D is unclear. This CDR3 contains 11 residues. Germline values: CDR1 MNHEY, CDR2 SVGEGT. The V gene lost 2 bases and the J gene lost 8 bases, with 3 bases spanning the gap. CDR3 region: CASSYPGELFF. DNA for the CDR3: TGTGCCAGCAGTTACCCGGGGGAGCTGTTTTTT.

Many counts were recorded for this clonotype. The CDR3 region has the DNA TGTGCCAGCAGTGAAGTGGTTGGCATCCACGAGCAGTACTTC. As protein: CASSEVVGIHEQYF. V gene TRBV6-1 combines with J gene TRBJ2-7; D remains unclear. CDR1 and CDR2 (germline): MNHNS, SASEGT. Deletions cut 1 base from V and 5 bases from J, with 12 bases between. This CDR3 comprises 14 residues.

Judged by abundance, this clonotype is medium-sized (0.01 to 0.1%). This chain links TRBV7-8 with TRBJ2-1; D gene ambiguous. The CDR3 is 15 residues long. The ends were cut back, 5 bases at V and 2 bases at J, with 13 bases in the middle. Germline CDR1 SGHVS, CDR2 FQNEAQ. CDR3 protein: CASSHAAAPYNEQFF. The CDR3 DNA is TGTGCCAGCAGCCACGCGGCCGCCCCCTACAATGAGCAGTTCTTC.

This rearrangement joins TRBV6-1 to TRBJ1-3; 12 nucleotides agree with TRBD1. V dropped 6 bases and J dropped 7; count of bases not matched to a gene: 7. This CDR3 has 15 amino acids. From germline, CDR1 is MNHNS and CDR2 SASEGT. The CDR3 reads CASSTRDRGQNTIYF. DNA for the CDR3: TGTGCCAGCAGCACCCGGGACAGGGGGCAGAACACCATATATTTT.

This clonotype was observed at least ten times. The V call is TRBV20-1, the J call TRBJ2-7; 8 nucleotides align to TRBD1. With V trimmed by 0 bases and J by 3 bases, 10 bases remained unmatched. The length of the CDR3 is 16 residues. Per the germline V gene, CDR1 is DFQATT and CDR2 is SNEGSKA (reference sequence). The CDR3 nucleotides are TGCAGTGCTAGAGATGGGGCTGGACAGGGTCTCTACGAGCAGTACTTC. Amino acid sequence: CSARDGAGQGLYEQYF.

This clonotype ranks as medium-sized. The gene calls are TRBV7-9 and TRBJ1-1, with D uncertain. The germline V and J ends were trimmed by 2 bases and 4 bases, with 5 bases remaining between them. The germline gives CDR1 SEHNR, CDR2 FQNEAQ (reference sequence). There are 12 residues in the CDR3. CDR3 amino acids: CASSLIGTEAFF. Here the CDR3 DNA reads TGTGCCAGCAGCTTAATCGGCACTGAAGCTTTCTTT.

At least ten counts were recorded for this clonotype. This chain links TRBV11-3 with TRBJ2-3; a weak D match, TRBD2 (5 bases). The CDR3 consists of 14 residues. Looked up from germline, CDR1 is SGHNT and CDR2 is YENEEA. V lost 0 bases and J lost 11, with 15 bases in between. CDR3 in amino acids: CASSLDGPGKVQYF. The CDR3 nucleotides are TGTGCCAGCAGCTTAGATGGGCCCGGGAAGGTGCAGTATTTT.

The chain recombines TRBV7-2 with TRBJ1-6; perhaps TRBD1 as D (5 bases). The CDR3 is 14 amino acids. Between the trimmed V and J ends, which lost 1 base and 9 bases, there was a span of 10 bases. Germline CDR1 SGHTA, CDR2 FQGNSA. Here the CDR3 reads CASSLGGGSSPLHF. The CDR3 DNA reads TGTGCCAGCAGCTTAGGGGGGGGAAGTTCACCCCTCCACTTT.

By sample fraction, this clonotype is medium-sized. The chain has TRBV19 and TRBJ2-7; D is unresolved. V was clipped by 5 bases and J by 3 bases, with 11 bases between them. Germline lookup yields CDR1 LNHDA and CDR2 SQIVND (reference sequence). The CDR3 is made up of 13 amino acids. CDR3 in amino acids: CASSLSVFYEQYF. CDR3 bases: TGTGCCAGTAGTCTGAGTGTCTTCTACGAGCAGTACTTC.

The chain uses TRBV5-1 and TRBJ2-6, with D uncertain. CDR1 and CDR2 (germline): SGHRS, YFSETQ. The CDR3 extends over 16 amino acids. Trimming shortened V by 1 base and J by 0 bases, and 8 bases separated the two germline ends. The CDR3 reads CASSLSTYSGANVLTF. Written as DNA, the CDR3 is TGCGCCAGCAGCTTGTCGACGTACTCTGGGGCCAACGTCCTGACTTTC.

This clonotype was counted many times. The chain links TRBV6-1 to TRBJ1-5, with 7 bases that match TRBD1. The CDR3 runs 15 residues. Trimming at V came to 3 bases and at J to 0 bases, leaving 2 bases not matched to a gene. CDR1 MNHNS and CDR2 SASEGT come from the germline V gene. CDR3 sequence reads: CASSDQGVSNQPQHF. The CDR3 bases are TGTGCCAGCAGTGATCAGGGGGTTAGCAATCAGCCCCAGCATTTT.

Judged by abundance, this clonotype is medium-sized. The chain recombines TRBV28 with TRBJ2-3, with D perhaps TRBD1 (6 bases). CDR3 length: 15 amino acids. Germline CDR1 reads MDHEN; CDR2 reads SYDVKM. Trimming stripped 6 bases from V and 2 bases from J, with 15 bases between. Here the CDR3 DNA reads TGTGCCAGCAGCACCCGGGACACCTTCACAGATACGCAGTATTTT. Protein sequence: CASSTRDTFTDTQYF.

This clonotype counts as medium-sized. This chain connects TRBV7-2 to TRBJ2-3; D gene ambiguous. The CDR3 is made up of 15 amino acids. Trimming shortened V by 5 bases and J by 0 bases, and 12 bases separated the two germline ends. CDR1 and CDR2 from the germline V gene are SGHTA and FQGNSA. The CDR3, as DNA: TGTGCCAGCAGCGATCGGGCACTTAGCACAGATACGCAGTATTTT. It is translated as CASSDRALSTDTQYF.

This clonotype was picked up many times. V and J are TRBV28 and TRBJ2-5, with a possible D match to TRBD2 (5 bases). The V gene's germline CDR1 is MDHEN and CDR2 SYDVKM. The CDR3 covers 15 residues. Deletions cut 6 bases from V and 5 bases from J, with 19 bases between. The CDR3 sequence: CASRAGDGPRETQYF. The CDR3, as DNA: TGTGCCAGCAGGGCGGGTGATGGCCCAAGGGAGACCCAGTACTTC.

By share of the sample, this clonotype is medium-sized (0.01 to 0.1%). The V gene is TRBV12-3 or TRBV12-4, the J gene TRBJ2-2; 8 nucleotides line up with TRBD2. The CDR3 runs to 17 residues. The ends lost 4 bases at V and 5 bases at J; junction bases unmatched: 12. The CDR3 here is CASSSPSSGERTGELFF. CDR3 nucleotide sequence: TGTGCCAGCAGTTCCCCGAGTAGCGGGGAAAGGACCGGGGAGCTGTTTTTT.

Judged by abundance, this clonotype is medium-sized. The chain is built from TRBV15 and TRBJ1-5, with 9 bases lining up with TRBD1. In germline, CDR1 is LNHNV, CDR2 YYDKDF (reference sequence). This CDR3 comprises 14 residues. With V trimmed by 9 bases and J by 4 bases, 7 bases remained unmatched. The CDR3 loop reads CATNAGTGNQPQHF. The CDR3 nucleotides are TGTGCCACAAATGCTGGGACAGGGAATCAGCCCCAGCATTTT.

By sample fraction, this clonotype is medium-sized. V gene TRBV5-1 combines with J gene TRBJ2-5; 11 bases agree with TRBD2. With V trimmed by 6 bases and J by 4 bases, 8 bases remained unmatched. Germline lookup yields CDR1 SGHRS and CDR2 YFSETQ. CDR3 length: 15 amino acids. CDR3 DNA: TGCGCCAGCACGACTAGCGGGGCTGGCTTAGAGACCCAGTACTTC. The encoded protein is CASTTSGAGLETQYF. The whole variable domain, filled in from reference TRBV5-1 and TRBJ2-5, reads KAGVTQTPRYLIKTRGQQVTLSCSPISGHRSVSWYQQTPGQGLQFLFEYFSETQRNKGNFPGRFSGRQFSNSRSEMNVSTLELGDSALYLCASTTSGAGLETQYFGPGTRLLVL.

In this sample, this clonotype is medium-sized. The chain carries TRBV7-9 and TRBJ1-1, with D hard to call. Trimming took off 5 bases at V and 0 bases at J, with 13 bases between the two ends. The CDR3 is 15 amino acids. The germline V gene has CDR1 SEHNR and CDR2 FQNEAQ (reference sequence). CDR3 protein: CASSDLQSMNTEAFF. CDR3 sequence (DNA): TGTGCCAGCAGCGACTTACAGAGCATGAACACTGAAGCTTTCTTT.

This chain links TRBV2 with TRBJ2-7, with a tentative D call TRBD1 (6 bases). Trimming pared 6 bases from V and 0 bases from J, leaving 15 bases between. Germline lookup yields CDR1 SNHLY and CDR2 FYNNEI. The CDR3 covers 15 residues. CDR3 DNA: TGTGCCAGCAGCGATTGGAGGACAGCCTCCTACGAGCAGTACTTC. It specifies CASSDWRTASYEQYF.

Within the sample, this clonotype is medium-sized (0.01 to 0.1%). The CDR3 sequence: CASTLNQGGYANEKLFF. CDR3 coding DNA: TGTGCCAGCACTCTTAACCAGGGGGGTTACGCTAATGAAAAACTGTTTTTT. The chain couples TRBV6-6 to TRBJ1-4, with 7 positions matching TRBD1. The length of the CDR3 is 17 residues. Germline assignment: CDR1 MNHNY and CDR2 SVGAGI (reference sequence). Trimming cost V 7 bases and J 3 bases; bases outside gene matches: 14.

Regarding this clonotype: A much larger clone differs from this one at a single base, so this may be a read error. V gene TRBV6-6 combines with J gene TRBJ1-5; TRBD1 aligns across 8 bases. CDR3 length: 15 amino acids. Germline values: CDR1 MNHNY, CDR2 SVGAGI (reference sequence). The CDR3 DNA follows: TGTGCCAGCAGACCCGAACAGGGGGTTAATCAGCCCAAGCATTTT. This codes for CASRPEQGVNQPKHF.

This clonotype occurred once. The CDR3 sequence: CASSGGGDRVFYEQYF. In DNA, the CDR3 is TGTGCCAGCAGCGGAGGGGGGGACAGGGTATTCTACGAGCAGTACTTC. The chain carries TRBV7-6 and TRBJ2-7, with 9 bases matching TRBD1. Trimming removed 5 bases from V and 3 bases from J; junction bases left unmatched: 11. Germline loops: CDR1 SGHVS, CDR2 FNYEAQ. This CDR3 contains 16 residues.

This clonotype was picked up many times. The CDR3 DNA follows: TGTGCCAGCAACGTGGAGCCGGGACAGCTCCAAGAGACCCAGTACTTC. This gives the protein CASNVEPGQLQETQYF. The chain couples TRBV7-9 to TRBJ2-5, with 7 bases that match TRBD1. The V gene's germline CDR1 is SEHNR and CDR2 FQNEAQ (reference sequence). The CDR3 has 16 residues. V lost 7 bases, J lost 1 base, and 12 bases stayed unmatched.

Many counts were recorded for this clonotype. The rearrangement links TRBV20-1 to TRBJ2-5, with D perhaps TRBD2 (7 bases). The CDR3 is made up of 13 amino acids. V lost 5 bases and J 1 base, leaving 11 bases between the germline ends. Looked up from germline, CDR1 is DFQATT and CDR2 is SNEGSKA (reference sequence). CDR3 protein: CSAERGAQETQYF. The CDR3, as DNA: TGCAGTGCTGAACGGGGGGCCCAAGAGACCCAGTACTTC.